The rows below give T cell receptor beta chains drawn from one sample of a study of T cells in Graves' hyperthyroidism and ophthalmopathy. MiXCR, run by TCRdb on the multiplex PCR reads, gives a single entry per CDR3 protein. The sample lists roughly 500,000 distinct CDR3 sequences, 46% occurring once. The sample comprised peripheral blood or thyroid tissue (not recorded which). The receptors originated from an adult woman with Graves' disease, either hyperthyroidism or ophthalmopathy (not recorded which). Each CDR3 is given with its conserved first and last residue. Each record gives: V gene, J gene, CDR3 protein.

>TRBV10-2|TRBJ2-7
CASSRTGVGLDEQYF
>TRBV29-1|TRBJ2-5
CSLRDRGGETQYF
>TRBV5-1|TRBJ2-7
CASSLAQGPLEKYF
>TRBV24-1|TRBJ1-2
CATSDSTGGNFGYTF
>TRBV20-1|TRBJ2-6
CSASSRQSGANVLTF
>TRBV9|TRBJ1-1
CASSVETGTLNTEAFF
>TRBV7-9|TRBJ2-7
CASSLTTPPYEQYF
>TRBV19|TRBJ1-5
CASEGPPMYQHF
>TRBV28|TRBJ2-2
CASSHRGELFF
>TRBV29-1|TRBJ2-5
CSAKGQGAETQYF
>TRBV2|TRBJ1-2
CASSFGGGSANYGYTF
>TRBV29-1|TRBJ2-5
CSVPSGEETQYF
>TRBV11-2|TRBJ2-7
CASSEISGSGGEQYF
>TRBV5-6|TRBJ1-2
CASSLAEGYTF
>TRBV11-2|TRBJ1-5
CASSWDKGSYGNQPQHF
>TRBV7-9|TRBJ1-6
CASSRVDNSPLHF
>TRBV14|TRBJ2-2
CASSQGSWAPDTGELFF
>TRBV30|TRBJ1-2
CAWSAGTYGYTF
>TRBV5-1|TRBJ1-5
CASSLSGGRQPQHF
>TRBV7-9|TRBJ2-7
CASSPSGGGGLAYEQYF
>TRBV20-1|TRBJ2-7
CSARPATSGASGMYF
>TRBV7-9|TRBJ2-7
CASSLSGVYEQYF
>TRBV6-1|TRBJ2-2
CASTLTGGMGGELFF
>TRBV9|TRBJ2-2
CASSVRQGGNTGELFF
>TRBV5-1|TRBJ2-5
CASSLAGGREETQYF
>TRBV5-1|TRBJ1-4
CASSLGLLEYGNEKLFF
>TRBV12-3/TRBV12-4|TRBJ2-7
CASSLRGGIEQYF
>TRBV11-3|TRBJ2-2
CASSPSGELFF
>TRBV6-5|TRBJ1-2
CASSGQGRSGYTF
>TRBV2|TRBJ1-1
CASSPKTMNTEAFF
>TRBV29-1|TRBJ1-1
CSVEDRRPEAFF
>TRBV28|TRBJ1-5
CASSLGSGTGGQPQHF
>TRBV28|TRBJ1-5
CASSLRGVGNQPQHF
>TRBV20-1|TRBJ2-7
CSASWDRGNEQYF
>TRBV20-1|TRBJ1-4
CSASAGRGPEKLFF
>TRBV29-1|TRBJ2-1
CSVQTRGTTYNEQFF
>TRBV10-3|TRBJ1-5
CAISESGQGYQPQHF
>TRBV18|TRBJ1-5
CASSGQVGQPQHF
>TRBV6-5|TRBJ1-1
CASSQDLTTEAFF
>TRBV4-2|TRBJ1-2
CASSQEGIHYGYTF
>TRBV28|TRBJ1-5
CASNAVGGNQPQHF
>TRBV20-1|TRBJ2-5
CSASGGAETQYF
>TRBV12-3/TRBV12-4|TRBJ1-1
CASKTGTGDTEAFF
>TRBV20-1|TRBJ1-2
CSARPGFYGYTF
>TRBV7-9|TRBJ1-2
CASSLGDRGAGYTF
>TRBV14|TRBJ1-3
CASSQDRGNTIYF
>TRBV6-5|TRBJ1-2
CASSYLRTENLGYGYTF
>TRBV20-1|TRBJ1-6
CSAKGQGNTIYSPLHF
>TRBV2|TRBJ1-2
CACLRQAHYGYTF
>TRBV5-1|TRBJ2-5
CASRLTPTSGSVGETQYF
>TRBV29-1|TRBJ2-7
CSVEGGISFYEQYF
>TRBV7-9|TRBJ1-3
CASSPLQGPAGNTIYF
>TRBV5-1|TRBJ2-7
CASSSDWSEQYF
>TRBV14|TRBJ1-1
CASSQDPSGTGAEAFF
>TRBV5-1|TRBJ2-7
CASSLEVAEGYEQYF
>TRBV13|TRBJ2-5
CASGGGYQETQYF